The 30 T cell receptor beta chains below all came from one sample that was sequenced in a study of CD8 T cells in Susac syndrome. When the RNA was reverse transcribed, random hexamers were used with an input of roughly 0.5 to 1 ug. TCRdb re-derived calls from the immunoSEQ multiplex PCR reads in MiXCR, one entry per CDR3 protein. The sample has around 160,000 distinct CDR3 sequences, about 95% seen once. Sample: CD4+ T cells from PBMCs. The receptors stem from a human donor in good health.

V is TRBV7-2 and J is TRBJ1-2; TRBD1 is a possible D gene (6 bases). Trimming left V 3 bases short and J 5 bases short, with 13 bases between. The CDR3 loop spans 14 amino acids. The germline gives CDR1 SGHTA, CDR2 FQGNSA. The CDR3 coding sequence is TGTGCCAGCAGCTTGGGGAACAGGGTGTATGGCTACACCTTC. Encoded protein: CASSLGNRVYGYTF.

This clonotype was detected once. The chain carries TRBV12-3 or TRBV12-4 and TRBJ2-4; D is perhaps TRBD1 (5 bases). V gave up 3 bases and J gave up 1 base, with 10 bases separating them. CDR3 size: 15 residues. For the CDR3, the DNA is TGTGCCAGCAGTTTTTGGGGCGATGCCAAAAACATTCAGTACTTC. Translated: CASSFWGDAKNIQYF.

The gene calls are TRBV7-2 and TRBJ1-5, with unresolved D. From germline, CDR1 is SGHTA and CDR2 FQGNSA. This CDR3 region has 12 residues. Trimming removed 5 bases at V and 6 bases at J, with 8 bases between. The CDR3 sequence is CASSAPTQPQHF. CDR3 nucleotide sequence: TGTGCCAGCAGCGCCCCGACTCAGCCCCAGCATTTT.

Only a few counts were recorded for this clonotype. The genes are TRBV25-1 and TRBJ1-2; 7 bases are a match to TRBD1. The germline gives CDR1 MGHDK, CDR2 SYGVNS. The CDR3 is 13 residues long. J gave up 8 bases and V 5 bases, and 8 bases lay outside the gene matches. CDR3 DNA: TGTGCCAGCAGTCCCGGGGCAGGGGGAGGCTACACCTTC. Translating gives CASSPGAGGGYTF.

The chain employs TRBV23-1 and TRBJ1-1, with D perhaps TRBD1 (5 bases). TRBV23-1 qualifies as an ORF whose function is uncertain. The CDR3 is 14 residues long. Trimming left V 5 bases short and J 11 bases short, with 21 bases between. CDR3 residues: CASSGALRQQLAFF. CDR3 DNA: TGCGCCAGCAGTGGGGCTTTGAGGCAACAGCTGGCTTTCTTT.

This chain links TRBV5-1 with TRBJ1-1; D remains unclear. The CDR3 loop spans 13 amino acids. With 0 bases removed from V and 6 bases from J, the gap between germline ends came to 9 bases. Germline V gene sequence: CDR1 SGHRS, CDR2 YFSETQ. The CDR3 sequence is CASSLAPGAEAFF. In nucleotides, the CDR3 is TGCGCCAGCAGCTTGGCCCCCGGAGCTGAAGCTTTCTTT.

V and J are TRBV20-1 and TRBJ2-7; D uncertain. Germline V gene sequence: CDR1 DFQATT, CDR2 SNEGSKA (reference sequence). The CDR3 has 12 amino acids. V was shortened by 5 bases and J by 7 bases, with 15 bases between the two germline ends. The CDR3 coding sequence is TGCAGTGCTTACCCCAGGATCTATGAGCAGTACTTC. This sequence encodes CSAYPRIYEQYF.

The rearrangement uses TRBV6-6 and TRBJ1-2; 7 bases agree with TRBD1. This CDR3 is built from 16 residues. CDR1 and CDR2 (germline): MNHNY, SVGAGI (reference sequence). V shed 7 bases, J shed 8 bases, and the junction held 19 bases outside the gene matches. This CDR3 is CASTPPPGGAYEGYTF. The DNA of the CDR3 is TGTGCCAGCACCCCACCTCCAGGGGGGGCCTATGAAGGCTACACCTTC.

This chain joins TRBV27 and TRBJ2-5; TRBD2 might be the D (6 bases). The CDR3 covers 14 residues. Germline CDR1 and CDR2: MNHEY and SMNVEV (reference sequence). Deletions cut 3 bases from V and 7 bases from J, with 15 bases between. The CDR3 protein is CASSFRGTRRTQYF. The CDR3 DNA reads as TGTGCCAGCAGTTTCCGGGGGACCCGGAGGACCCAGTACTTC.

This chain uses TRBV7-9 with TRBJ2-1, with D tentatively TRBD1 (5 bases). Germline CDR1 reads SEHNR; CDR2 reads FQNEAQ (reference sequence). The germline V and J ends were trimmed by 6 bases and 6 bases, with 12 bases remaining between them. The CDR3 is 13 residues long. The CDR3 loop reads CASRSTASNEQFF. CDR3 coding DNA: TGTGCCAGCAGGTCGACAGCTTCCAATGAGCAGTTCTTC.

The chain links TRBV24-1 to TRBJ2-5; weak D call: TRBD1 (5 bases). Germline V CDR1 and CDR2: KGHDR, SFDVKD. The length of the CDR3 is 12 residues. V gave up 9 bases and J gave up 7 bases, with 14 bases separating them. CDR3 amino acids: CATSAETGTQYF. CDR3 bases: TGTGCCACCTCAGCAGAAACAGGGACCCAGTACTTC.

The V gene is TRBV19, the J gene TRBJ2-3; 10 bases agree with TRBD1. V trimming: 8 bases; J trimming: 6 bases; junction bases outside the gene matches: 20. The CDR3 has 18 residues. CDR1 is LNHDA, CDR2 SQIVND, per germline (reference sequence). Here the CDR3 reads CASALSPGQGTGMDTQYF. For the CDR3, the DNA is TGTGCCAGTGCATTATCCCCGGGACAGGGGACGGGCATGGATACGCAGTATTTT. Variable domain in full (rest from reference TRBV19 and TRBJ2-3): DGGITQSPKYLFRKEGQNVTLSCEQNLNHDAMYWYRQDPGQGLRLIYYSQIVNDFQKGDIAEGYSVSREKKESFPLTVTSAQKNPTAFYLCASALSPGQGTGMDTQYFGPGTRLTVL.

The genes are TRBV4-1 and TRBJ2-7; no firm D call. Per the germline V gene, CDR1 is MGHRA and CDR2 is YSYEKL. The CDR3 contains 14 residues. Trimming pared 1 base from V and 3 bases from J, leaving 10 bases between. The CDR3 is CASSQVVSVYEQYF. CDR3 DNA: TGCGCCAGCAGCCAAGTGGTGTCAGTCTACGAGCAGTACTTC.

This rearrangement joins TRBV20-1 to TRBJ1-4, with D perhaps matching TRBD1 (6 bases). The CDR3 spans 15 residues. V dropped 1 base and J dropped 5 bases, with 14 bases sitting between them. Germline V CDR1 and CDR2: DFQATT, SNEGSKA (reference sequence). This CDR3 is CSARVGADNNEKLFF. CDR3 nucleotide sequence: TGCAGTGCTAGAGTGGGGGCGGACAACAATGAAAAACTGTTTTTT.

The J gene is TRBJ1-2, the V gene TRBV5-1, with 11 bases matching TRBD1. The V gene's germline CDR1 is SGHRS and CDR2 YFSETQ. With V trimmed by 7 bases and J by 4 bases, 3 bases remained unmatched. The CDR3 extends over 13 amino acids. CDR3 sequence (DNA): TGCGCCAGCGGACAGGGGGCTGGCTATGGCTACACCTTC. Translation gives CASGQGAGYGYTF.

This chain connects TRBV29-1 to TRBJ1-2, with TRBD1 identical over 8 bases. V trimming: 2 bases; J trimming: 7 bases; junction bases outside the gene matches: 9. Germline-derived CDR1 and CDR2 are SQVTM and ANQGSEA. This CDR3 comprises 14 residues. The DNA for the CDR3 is TGCAGCGTTGAAACTCTGGCAGGGGGCGCTGGCTACACCTTC. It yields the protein CSVETLAGGAGYTF.

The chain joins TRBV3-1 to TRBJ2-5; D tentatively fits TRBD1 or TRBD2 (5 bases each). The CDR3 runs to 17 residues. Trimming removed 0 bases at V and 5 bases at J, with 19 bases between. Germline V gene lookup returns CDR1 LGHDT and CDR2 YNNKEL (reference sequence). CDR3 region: CASSQERALGTHETQYF. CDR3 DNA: TGTGCCAGCAGCCAAGAACGGGCGCTGGGGACGCACGAGACCCAGTACTTC.

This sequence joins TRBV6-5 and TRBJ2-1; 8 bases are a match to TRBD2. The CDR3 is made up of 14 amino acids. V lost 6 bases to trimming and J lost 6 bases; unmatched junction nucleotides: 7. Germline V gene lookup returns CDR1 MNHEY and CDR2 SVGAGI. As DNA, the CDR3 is TGTGCCAGCAGAGACCTCGGGGGGGGCAATGAGCAGTTCTTC. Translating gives CASRDLGGGNEQFF.

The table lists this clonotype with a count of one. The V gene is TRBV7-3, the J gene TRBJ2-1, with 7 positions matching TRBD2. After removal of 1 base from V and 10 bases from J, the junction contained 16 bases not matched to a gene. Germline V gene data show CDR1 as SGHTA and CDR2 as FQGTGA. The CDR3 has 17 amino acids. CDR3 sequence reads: CASSLNPALAAPREQFF. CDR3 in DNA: TGTGCCAGCAGCTTAAATCCGGCGCTAGCGGCCCCACGGGAGCAGTTCTTC.

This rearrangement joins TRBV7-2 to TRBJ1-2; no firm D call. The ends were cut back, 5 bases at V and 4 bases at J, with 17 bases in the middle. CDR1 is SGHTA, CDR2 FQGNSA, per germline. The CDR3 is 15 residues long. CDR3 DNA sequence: TGTGCCAGCAGCCCAGACGGCGGTCCAGGCTATGGCTACACCTTC. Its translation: CASSPDGGPGYGYTF. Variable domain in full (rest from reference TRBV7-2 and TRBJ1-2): GAGVSQSPSNKVTEKGKDVELRCDPISGHTALYWYRQSLGQGLEFLIYFQGNSAPDKSGLPSDRFSAERTGGSVSTLTIQRTQQEDSAVYLCASSPDGGPGYGYTFGSGTRLTVV.

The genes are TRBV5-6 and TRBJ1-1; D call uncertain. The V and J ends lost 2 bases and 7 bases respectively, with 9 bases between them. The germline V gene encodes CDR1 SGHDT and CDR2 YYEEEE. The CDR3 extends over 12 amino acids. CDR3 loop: CASSLTRYEAFF. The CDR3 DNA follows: TGTGCCAGCAGCTTAACCCGCTATGAAGCTTTCTTT. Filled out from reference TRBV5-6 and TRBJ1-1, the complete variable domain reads DAGVTQSPTHLIKTRGQQVTLRCSPKSGHDTVSWYQQALGQGPQFIFQYYEEEERQRGNFPDRFSGHQFPNYSSELNVNALLLGDSALYLCASSLTRYEAFFGQGTRLTVV.

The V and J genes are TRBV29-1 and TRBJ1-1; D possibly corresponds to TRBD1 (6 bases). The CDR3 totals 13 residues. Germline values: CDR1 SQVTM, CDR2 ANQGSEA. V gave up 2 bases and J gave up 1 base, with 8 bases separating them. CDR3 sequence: CSVERGGNTEAFF. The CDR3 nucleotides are TGCAGCGTTGAAAGGGGGGGGAACACTGAAGCTTTCTTT.

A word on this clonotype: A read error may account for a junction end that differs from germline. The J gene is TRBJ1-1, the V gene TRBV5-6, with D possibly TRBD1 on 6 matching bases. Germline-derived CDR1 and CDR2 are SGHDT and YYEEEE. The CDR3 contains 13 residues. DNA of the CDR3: TGTGCCAGCAGTGTAGGGGGACACACCGAAGCTTTCTTT. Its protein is CASSVGGHTEAFF.

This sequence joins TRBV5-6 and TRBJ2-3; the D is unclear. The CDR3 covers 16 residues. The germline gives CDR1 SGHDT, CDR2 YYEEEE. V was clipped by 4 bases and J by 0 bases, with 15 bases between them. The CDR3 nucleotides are TGTGCCAGCAGCCTAACCCGCAGAGCTAGCACAGATACGCAGTATTTT. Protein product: CASSLTRRASTDTQYF.

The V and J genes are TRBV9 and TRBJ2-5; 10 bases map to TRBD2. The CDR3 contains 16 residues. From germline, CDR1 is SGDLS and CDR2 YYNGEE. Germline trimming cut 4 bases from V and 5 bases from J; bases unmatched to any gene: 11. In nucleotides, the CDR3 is TGTGCCAGCAGCTTCCTAAGCGGGGGGGCCGGGGAGACCCAGTACTTC. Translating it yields CASSFLSGGAGETQYF. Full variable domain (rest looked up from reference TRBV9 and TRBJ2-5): DSGVTQTPKHLITATGQRVTLRCSPRSGDLSVYWYQQSLDQGLQFLIQYYNGEERAKGNILERFSAQQFPDLHSELNLSSLELGDSALYFCASSFLSGGAGETQYFGPGTRLLVL.

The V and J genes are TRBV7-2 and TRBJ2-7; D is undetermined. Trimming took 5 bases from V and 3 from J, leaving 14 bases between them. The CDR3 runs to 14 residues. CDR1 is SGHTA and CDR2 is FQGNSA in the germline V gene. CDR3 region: CASSPVAGLYEQYF. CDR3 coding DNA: TGTGCCAGCAGCCCGGTGGCAGGCCTCTACGAGCAGTACTTC.

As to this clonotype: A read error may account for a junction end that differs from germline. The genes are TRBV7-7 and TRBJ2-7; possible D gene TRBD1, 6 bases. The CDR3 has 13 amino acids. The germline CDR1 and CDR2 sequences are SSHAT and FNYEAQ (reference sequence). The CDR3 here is CASSLASGDEQYF. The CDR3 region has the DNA TGTGCTAGCAGCTTAGCTTCAGGGGACGAGCAGTACTTC.

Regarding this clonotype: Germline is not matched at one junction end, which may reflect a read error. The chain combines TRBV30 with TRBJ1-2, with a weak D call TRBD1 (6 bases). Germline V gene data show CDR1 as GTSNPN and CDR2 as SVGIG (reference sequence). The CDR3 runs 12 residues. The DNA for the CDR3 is TGTGCCTGGAGTGTACAAGGGGGGGGCTCCACCTTC. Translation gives CAWSVQGGGSTF.

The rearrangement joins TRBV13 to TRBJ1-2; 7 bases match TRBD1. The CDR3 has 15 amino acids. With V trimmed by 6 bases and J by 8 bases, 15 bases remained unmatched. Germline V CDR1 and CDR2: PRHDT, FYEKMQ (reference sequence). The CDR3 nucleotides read TGTGCCAGCAGTCTGGTTGGAGCAATGACAGGGGGCTACACCTTC. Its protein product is CASSLVGAMTGGYTF.

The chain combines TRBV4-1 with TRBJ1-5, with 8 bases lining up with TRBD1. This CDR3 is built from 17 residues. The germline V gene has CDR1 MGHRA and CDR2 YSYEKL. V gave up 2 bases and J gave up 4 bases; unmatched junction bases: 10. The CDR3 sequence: CASSQPLRGRRNQPQHF. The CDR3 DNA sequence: TGCGCCAGCAGCCAACCACTCAGGGGGCGACGAAATCAGCCCCAGCATTTT.